This T cell receptor (beta chain) comes out of a study of T-cell reconstitution after alpha-beta-depleted transplantation in children. This clonotype has more than one count but fewer than ten. Its antigen is still unknown. Germline V gene data show CDR1 as SGHDT and CDR2 as YYEEEE. The CDR3 is made up of 18 amino acids. The V gene end was trimmed by 0 bases and the J gene end by 4 bases; junction bases not matched to a gene: 10. Findings of the study overall: Some patients showed high day-60 TCRbeta diversity, which derived from surviving recipient T cells and thymic progenitors.

During its preparation, the TCRbeta library received unique molecular identifiers. TCRdb used MiXCR to reprocess the PCR reads, holding one entry per CDR3 protein. The table shows roughly 100,000 distinct CDR3 sequences, with around 6% occurring only once. The sequence derives from a female patient aged 2-9 years who had a stem cell transplant for Fanconi anemia, so the T cells may come from the graft donor. Here the sequenced sample was PBMCs, mostly from graft donor cells, taken 60 days after TCRalphabeta/CD19-depleted stem cell transplant. The chain recombines TRBV5-6 with TRBJ2-2; TRBD1 matches 9 bases. The CDR3 bases are TGTGCCAGCAGCTTGGGACCCCCGGGACAGGGAGCCACCGGGGAGCTGTTTTTT. Amino acids: CASSLGPPGQGATGELFF.